Each of the 6 T cell receptor beta chains below was sequenced from the same sample in a study of blood T cell repertoires in COVID-19. Clones were sequenced by immunoSEQ multiplex PCR, and TCRdb holds only the in-frame ones, with some missing. The sample lists 70,000 or so clones; about 87% were seen once. Material for sequencing was peripheral blood. These TCRs come from a woman of 80 years or more with active COVID-19.

The rearrangement uses TRBV18 and TRBJ2-3; unclear D gene. Germline-derived CDR1 and CDR2 are KGHSH and LQKENI. The V gene lost 3 bases and the J gene lost 4 bases, with 11 bases spanning the gap. This CDR3 has 14 amino acids. As DNA, the CDR3 is TGTGCCAGCTCACCTGCCGTTGGGCCAGATACGCAGTATTTT. Translated: CASSPAVGPDTQYF. Based on the CDR3 plus reference TRBV18 and TRBJ2-3, the full variable domain is NAGVMQNPRHLVRRRGQEARLRCSPMKGHSHVYWYRQLPEEGLKFMVYLQKENIIDESGMPKERFSAEFPKEGPSILRIQQVVRGDSAAYFCASSPAVGPDTQYFGPGTRLTVL.

V is TRBV7-9 and J is TRBJ2-5; perhaps TRBD2 as D (5 bases). CDR1 is SEHNR and CDR2 is FQNEAQ in the germline V gene (reference sequence). Trimming took off 4 bases at V and 2 bases at J, with 11 bases between the two ends. CDR3 size: 14 residues. In DNA form, the CDR3 reads TGTGCCAGCAGCTGGGTTGGCGGGCAAGAGACCCAGTACTTC. Translating gives CASSWVGGQETQYF.

The chain couples TRBV3-1 (or the pseudogene TRBV3-2) to TRBJ2-2; the D gene is possibly TRBD2 (5 bases). V was trimmed by 4 bases and J by 5 bases, leaving 8 bases between them. This CDR3 region has 13 residues. Germline values: CDR1 LGHDT, CDR2 YNNKEL (reference sequence). The CDR3 coding sequence is TGTGCCAGCAGCCTCCGGGGAACCGGGGAGCTGTTTTTT. Translation: CASSLRGTGELFF.

The rearrangement uses TRBV12-5 and TRBJ2-1, with TRBD1 identical over 7 bases. Germline CDR1 is LGHNT and CDR2 is FRNRAP. The trim removed 5 bases at V and 12 bases at J, leaving 10 bases unmatched. This CDR3 has 13 amino acids. For the CDR3, the DNA is TGTGCTAGTGGTAGGGACCAAGGGGACAGGCAGTTCTTC. It encodes CASGRDQGDRQFF.

The chain combines TRBV7-3 with TRBJ2-1; 10 nucleotides align to TRBD1. CDR3 size: 14 residues. CDR1 and CDR2 (germline): SGHTA, FQGTGA. V was pared by 5 bases and J by 8 bases, with 6 bases of the junction left unmatched. This CDR3 reads CASSPGQGVDEQFF. Here the CDR3 DNA reads TGTGCCAGCAGCCCCGGACAGGGGGTCGATGAGCAGTTCTTC.

This clone was observed once. The chain employs TRBV28 and TRBJ2-7; the match to TRBD2 covers 8 bases. V shed 6 bases and J 2 bases; nucleotides not matched to a gene: 3. Germline-derived CDR1 and CDR2 are MDHEN and SYDVKM. The CDR3 is 13 amino acids. DNA for the CDR3: TGTGCCAGCAGGACTAGCGTTACCTACGAGCAGTACTTC. The encoded protein is CASRTSVTYEQYF.